Listed here are 8 T cell receptor beta chains from one sample, sequenced in a study of spatial heterogeneity in lung cancer. TCRdb used MiXCR to reprocess the 5' RACE reads, holding one entry per CDR3 protein. In the table there are about 17,000 distinct CDR3 sequences, roughly a fifth of which are singletons. Described time point: sample taken at primary tumor resection. Unsorted samples of tumor, nontumor lung or frozen PBMC had their whole RNA sequenced. Sample: PBMCs, taken at surgery. These receptors were taken from a female donor with early-stage non-small cell lung cancer.

This clonotype has at least ten counts. The chain combines TRBV18 with TRBJ2-7; D ambiguous. This CDR3 has 16 residues. Germline V lookup: CDR1 KGHSH, CDR2 LQKENI. The V end was cut by 0 bases, the J end by 2 bases, with 14 bases between. The DNA of the CDR3 is TGTGCCAGCTCACCACCCACTTCAGGCAAGACCTACGAGCAGTACTTC. It translates to CASSPPTSGKTYEQYF. Combining the CDR3 with reference TRBV18 and TRBJ2-7 gives the whole variable domain NAGVMQNPRHLVRRRGQEARLRCSPMKGHSHVYWYRQLPEEGLKFMVYLQKENIIDESGMPKERFSAEFPKEGPSILRIQQVVRGDSAAYFCASSPPTSGKTYEQYFGPGTRLTVT.

The chain recombines TRBV7-9 with TRBJ1-2; no firm D call. This CDR3 comprises 13 residues. Germline V CDR1 and CDR2: SEHNR, FQNEAQ (reference sequence). Trimming pared 6 bases from V and 7 bases from J, leaving 15 bases between. CDR3 amino acids: CASSREGRGGYTF. The CDR3 DNA reads as TGTGCCAGCAGTCGTGAGGGAAGAGGTGGCTACACCTTC.

The chain has TRBV9 and TRBJ1-6; no reliable D call. The V gene lost 2 bases and the J gene lost 8 bases, with 14 bases spanning the gap. This CDR3 is built from 15 residues. Germline loops: CDR1 SGDLS, CDR2 YYNGEE. The CDR3 region is CASSVLSQWDSPLHF. The DNA for the CDR3 is TGTGCCAGCAGCGTCCTCAGCCAGTGGGATTCACCCCTCCACTTT.

This clonotype is termed medium-sized. The chain carries TRBV5-6 and TRBJ2-2; the D is unclear. This CDR3 region has 15 residues. V was trimmed by 7 bases and J by 4 bases, leaving 17 bases between them. Germline V lookup: CDR1 SGHDT, CDR2 YYEEEE. CDR3 in amino acids: CASSTGQVGTGELFF. Here the CDR3 DNA reads TGTGCCAGCTCTACCGGGCAGGTTGGCACCGGGGAGCTGTTTTTT.

This clonotype was seen repeatedly, ten times or more. The J gene is TRBJ1-1, the V gene TRBV18; 8 bases map to TRBD1. Germline trimming cut 2 bases from V and 1 base from J; bases unmatched to any gene: 6. Germline loops: CDR1 KGHSH, CDR2 LQKENI. This CDR3 comprises 16 residues. The CDR3 DNA sequence: TGTGCCAGCTCACCAGGGACAGGCGCCTGGAACACTGAAGCTTTCTTT. It translates to CASSPGTGAWNTEAFF.

This clonotype is termed medium-sized. The J gene is TRBJ1-6, the V gene TRBV7-9, with 7 bases lining up with TRBD1. V lost 5 bases and J lost 11; bases outside the gene matches: 6. Germline V gene data show CDR1 as SEHNR and CDR2 as FQNEAQ (reference sequence). The CDR3 has 13 residues. The CDR3 protein is CASSLTQGAPLHF. CDR3 sequence (DNA): TGTGCCAGCAGCCTTACCCAGGGGGCACCCCTCCACTTT.

This clonotype showed up many times. This chain uses TRBV29-1 with TRBJ1-5; D uncertain. The CDR3 is made up of 12 amino acids. V was trimmed by 4 bases and J by 5 bases, leaving 9 bases between them. From germline, CDR1 is SQVTM and CDR2 ANQGSEA. The DNA of the CDR3 is TGCAGCGTTGGGGAGGGTGATCAGCCCCAGCATTTT. This sequence encodes CSVGEGDQPQHF.

This clonotype was seen at least ten times. The chain couples TRBV4-3 to TRBJ2-7; 9 nucleotides agree with TRBD1. The V and J ends lost 3 bases and 5 bases, in that order; junction bases with no gene match: 8. This CDR3 has 15 amino acids. Germline V lookup: CDR1 LGHNA, CDR2 YSLEER. The CDR3 loop reads CASSQRTGDINEQYF. The DNA for the CDR3 is TGCGCCAGCAGCCAGAGGACAGGGGATATCAACGAGCAGTACTTC.